This T cell receptor beta chain stems from a study of blood T cell repertoires in COVID-19. Using immunoSEQ multiplex PCR, the repertoire was profiled, and TCRdb retains in-frame clones only, with some absent. The sample comprises roughly 200,000 clones, about 83% of which are singletons, and roughly 8.8% rests with the top ten. This CDR3 has 15 residues. Trimming removed 0 bases from V and 7 bases from J, with 10 bases in between. Germline V CDR1 and CDR2: MNHEY, SVGAGI. Sequencing was done on a sample of peripheral blood. The genes are TRBV6-5 and TRBJ1-6; D remains ambiguous. The sequence was obtained from a man aged 35-49 years with active or convalescent COVID-19. The CDR3, as DNA: TGTGCCAGCAGTTACTCGCTACAGTTAAATTCACCCCTCCACTTT. It yields the protein CASSYSLQLNSPLHF.